This T cell receptor (beta chain) was recorded in a study of T cell responses to AZD1222 COVID-19 vaccine. Study-wide context: The study pooled second doses at about 4 or about 12 weeks. Study observations and caveats: Seropositive status at baseline applied to only six AZD1222 recipients. Spike-specific TCR breadth and depth went up after people got two AZD1222 doses.

Concerning this clone itself: Its antigen remains unknown.

CDR3 size: 15 residues. V gave up 8 bases and J gave up 1 base, with 14 bases separating them. Germline lookup yields CDR1 LNHDA and CDR2 SQIVND (reference sequence). Clones were read by immunoSEQ multiplex PCR, and TCRdb kept only the in-frame ones, dropping some. The sample records about 120,000 clones, 88% being singletons. The specimen comprised peripheral blood, sampled on day 0 of AZD1222 vaccination. This sequence originates from an adult in good health. The J gene is TRBJ2-2, the V gene TRBV19; D possibly corresponds to TRBD1 (6 bases). Written as DNA, the CDR3 is TGTGCCAGTGCAATGACACAGGGGAACACCGGGGAGCTGTTTTTT. Its protein is CASAMTQGNTGELFF.